These 21 T cell receptor beta chains were all obtained from the same sample, sequenced in a study of cytomegalovirus exposure and HLA in healthy donors. PCR involved 60 Vbeta and 13 Jbeta primers. Data came from immunoSEQ multiplex PCR; TCRdb stores just in-frame clones and leaves some out. Among over 100,000 clones, 81% were seen once, and the ten largest hold roughly 2.3%. Material: PBMCs. The source of these receptors is a woman under 40 in good health and CMV-seronegative.

The rearrangement joins TRBV19 to TRBJ2-7; TRBD1 aligns across 9 bases. Germline-derived CDR1 and CDR2 are LNHDA and SQIVND (reference sequence). The CDR3 has 14 residues. V dropped 3 bases and J dropped 5; count of bases not matched to a gene: 5. The CDR3 DNA reads as TGTGCCAGTAGTATCGGGACAGGGTACGACGAGCAGTACTTC. This encodes CASSIGTGYDEQYF.

The rearrangement uses TRBV4-2 and TRBJ2-2, with D tentatively TRBD2 (5 bases). Trimming left V 5 bases short and J 4 bases short, with 17 bases between. The CDR3 sequence is 16 residues long. The germline CDR1 and CDR2 sequences are LGHNA and YNFKEQ. The chain's CDR3 is CASSSEGLYGTGELFF. Written as DNA, the CDR3 is TGTGCCAGCAGCTCTGAGGGCCTTTACGGCACCGGGGAGCTGTTTTTT.

The V gene is TRBV4-1, the J gene TRBJ2-7, with TRBD2 matching over 8 bases. Germline values: CDR1 MGHRA, CDR2 YSYEKL. Trimming at V came to 1 base and at J to 4 bases, leaving 6 bases not matched to a gene. The CDR3 runs 15 residues. Here the CDR3 DNA reads TGCGCCAGCAGCCAAGTGGTACTAGCGGATTACGAGCAGTACTTC. This sequence encodes CASSQVVLADYEQYF.

The chain employs TRBV13 and TRBJ2-5; TRBD1 matches at 7 bases. This CDR3 has 14 residues. CDR1 and CDR2 from the germline V gene are PRHDT and FYEKMQ (reference sequence). V trimming: 2 bases; J trimming: 4 bases; junction bases outside the gene matches: 4. DNA of the CDR3: TGTGCCAGCAGCTTACGACAGGGCACAGAGACCCAGTACTTC. Protein: CASSLRQGTETQYF.

This rearrangement joins TRBV30 to TRBJ2-5; D may be TRBD1 (5 bases). The CDR3 consists of 13 residues. Germline V gives CDR1 GTSNPN, CDR2 SVGIG (reference sequence). V was trimmed by 8 bases and J by 1 base, leaving 14 bases between them. DNA for the CDR3: TGTGCCGGACACATTTTTGCCCAAGAGACCCAGTACTTC. It translates to CAGHIFAQETQYF.

The V call is TRBV7-8, the J call TRBJ2-1, with D hard to call. Germline V gene sequence: CDR1 SGHVS, CDR2 FQNEAQ. CDR3 length: 11 residues. Trimming removed 5 bases at V and 5 bases at J, with 4 bases between. The CDR3 reads CASSPDNEQFF. CDR3 coding DNA: TGTGCCAGCAGCCCCGACAATGAGCAGTTCTTC.

The chain couples TRBV5-1 to TRBJ2-7; 7 nucleotides match TRBD1. Trimming at V came to 5 bases and at J to 0 bases, leaving 11 bases not matched to a gene. In germline, CDR1 is SGHRS, CDR2 YFSETQ. CDR3 length: 16 amino acids. The CDR3: CASRPDTDRVSYEQYF. CDR3 coding DNA: TGCGCCAGCAGACCGGACACCGACAGGGTCTCCTACGAGCAGTACTTC.

A few counts support this clone. The chain carries TRBV27 and TRBJ1-2, with D perhaps matching TRBD1 (6 bases). This CDR3 spans 20 amino acids. Germline CDR1 reads MNHEY; CDR2 reads SMNVEV (reference sequence). Trimming pared 3 bases from V and 1 base from J, leaving 27 bases between. The CDR3 sequence: CASSLGAPPQGQLDNYGYTF. The CDR3 DNA follows: TGTGCCAGCAGTTTGGGGGCCCCTCCACAGGGCCAACTGGATAACTATGGCTACACCTTC.

The chain couples TRBV7-2 to TRBJ2-1, with a tentative D call TRBD1 (5 bases). The germline CDR1 and CDR2 sequences are SGHTA and FQGNSA. The CDR3 is made up of 13 amino acids. The V end was cut by 1 base, the J end by 5 bases, with 6 bases between. In nucleotides, the CDR3 is TGTGCCAGCAGCTTAGGGACACACAATGAGCAGTTCTTC. Amino acids: CASSLGTHNEQFF. Based on the CDR3 plus reference TRBV7-2 and TRBJ2-1, the full variable domain is GAGVSQSPSNKVTEKGKDVELRCDPISGHTALYWYRQSLGQGLEFLIYFQGNSAPDKSGLPSDRFSAERTGGSVSTLTIQRTQQEDSAVYLCASSLGTHNEQFFGPGTRLTVL.

The chain has TRBV5-4 and TRBJ2-7; weak D call: TRBD2 (6 bases). Deletions cut 0 bases from V and 2 bases from J, with 9 bases between. CDR1 and CDR2 (germline): SGHNT, YYREEE (reference sequence). The CDR3 contains 14 residues. The CDR3 here is CASSLEGGTYEQYF. CDR3 in DNA: TGTGCCAGCAGCTTGGAAGGCGGGACCTACGAGCAGTACTTC.

CDR3 in amino acids: CASSLDRGGGYTF. In nucleotides, the CDR3 is TGTGCCAGCAGCCTTGACAGGGGAGGAGGCTACACCTTC. V and J are TRBV5-6 and TRBJ1-2, with 8 bases that match TRBD1. V lost 4 bases and J lost 8; bases outside the gene matches: 7. The CDR3 contains 13 residues. CDR1 and CDR2 (germline): SGHDT, YYEEEE.

This clone was seen only once. This chain links TRBV7-3 with TRBJ1-5; D remains unclear. Germline V CDR1 and CDR2: SGHTA, FQGTGA. The CDR3 is 13 residues long. Trimming pared 5 bases from V and 3 bases from J, leaving 8 bases between. CDR3 sequence (DNA): TGTGCCAGCAGCCTGGGCGTCAATCAGCCCCAGCATTTT. Its protein product is CASSLGVNQPQHF. Combining the CDR3 with reference TRBV7-3 and TRBJ1-5 gives the whole variable domain GAGVSQTPSNKVTEKGKYVELRCDPISGHTALYWYRQSLGQGPEFLIYFQGTGAADDSGLPNDRFFAVRPEGSVSTLKIQRTERGDSAVYLCASSLGVNQPQHFGDGTRLSIL.

The chain recombines TRBV28 with TRBJ1-1; possible D gene TRBD1, 5 bases. Germline CDR1 MDHEN, CDR2 SYDVKM. The CDR3 is 14 residues long. V was pared by 2 bases and J by 4 bases, with 11 bases between. The CDR3 DNA reads TGTGCCAGCAGTTTAATGGGGCGAGTCACTGAAGCTTTCTTT. It is translated as CASSLMGRVTEAFF. Full variable domain (rest looked up from reference TRBV28 and TRBJ1-1): DVKVTQSSRYLVKRTGEKVFLECVQDMDHENMFWYRQDPGLGLRLIYFSYDVKMKEKGDIPEGYSVSREKKERFSLILESASTNQTSMYLCASSLMGRVTEAFFGQGTRLTVV.

The genes are TRBV11-2 and TRBJ2-3; D ambiguous. The length of the CDR3 is 16 residues. V was shortened by 6 bases and J by 2 bases, with 18 bases between the two germline ends. Germline lookup yields CDR1 SGHAT and CDR2 FQNNGV. CDR3 sequence (DNA): TGTGCCAGCAGTCTATTAGGCGGCAGCCCCACAGATACGCAGTATTTT. It yields the protein CASSLLGGSPTDTQYF.

V gene TRBV5-6 combines with J gene TRBJ2-6; D is perhaps TRBD1 (5 bases). The CDR3 has 15 amino acids. V lost 0 bases and J 2 bases, leaving 6 bases between the germline ends. CDR1 and CDR2 (germline): SGHDT, YYEEEE. CDR3 region: CASSLVQAGANVLTF. As DNA, the CDR3 is TGTGCCAGCAGCTTGGTACAGGCTGGGGCCAACGTCCTGACTTTC.

This chain connects TRBV28 to TRBJ2-7; no reliable D call. Germline V gene sequence: CDR1 MDHEN, CDR2 SYDVKM. V was shortened by 1 base and J by 4 bases, with 20 bases between the two germline ends. The CDR3 totals 17 residues. The chain's CDR3 is CASSLFGPSPPFYEQYF. The DNA for the CDR3 is TGTGCCAGCAGTTTATTCGGCCCTAGTCCACCATTTTACGAGCAGTACTTC.

CDR3 nucleotide sequence: TGTGCCAGCATGGACGGGAGGGCCTTAAATGAGCAGTTCTTC. It specifies CASMDGRALNEQFF. The rearrangement uses TRBV25-1 and TRBJ2-1; 8 bases map to TRBD2. Trimming cost V 7 bases and J 7 bases; bases outside gene matches: 9. Germline V CDR1 and CDR2: MGHDK, SYGVNS. The CDR3 spans 14 residues.

This clone came up once. V gene TRBV2 combines with J gene TRBJ2-7, with TRBD1 as a possible D gene (6 bases). The germline V gene encodes CDR1 SNHLY and CDR2 FYNNEI. V lost 4 bases and J 3 bases, leaving 10 bases between the germline ends. The CDR3 is 13 amino acids. The DNA for the CDR3 is TGTGCCAGCAGTGGGGGGCACTACTACGAGCAGTACTTC. This sequence encodes CASSGGHYYEQYF. The variable domain in full, with the rest retrieved from reference TRBV2 and TRBJ2-7, is EPEVTQTPSHQVTQMGQEVILRCVPISNHLYFYWYRQILGQKVEFLVSFYNNEISEKSEIFDDQFSVERPDGSNFTLKIRSTKLEDSAMYFCASSGGHYYEQYFGPGTRLTVT.

This clone turned up a few times. The chain carries TRBV6-6 and TRBJ2-7, with TRBD2 matching 8 bases. Losses at the gene ends were 8 bases for V and 4 bases for J; bases not matched to a gene: 10. CDR1 is MNHNY and CDR2 is SVGAGI in the germline V gene (reference sequence). The CDR3 length is 14 residues. The CDR3 sequence: CASSGGERRYEQYF. Here the CDR3 DNA reads TGTGCCAGCTCCGGGGGGGAGAGACGGTACGAGCAGTACTTC.

This chain connects TRBV25-1 to TRBJ2-7, with TRBD1 identical over 7 bases. J lost 0 bases, V lost 4 bases, and 9 bases had no gene match. The CDR3 runs to 16 residues. CDR1 and CDR2 (germline): MGHDK, SYGVNS. This CDR3 reads CASSGWDRVNSYEQYF. Written as DNA, the CDR3 is TGTGCCAGCAGTGGATGGGACAGAGTAAACTCCTACGAGCAGTACTTC.

The V and J genes are TRBV6-6 and TRBJ2-7; 12 positions match TRBD2. The CDR3 runs 15 residues. Germline CDR1 reads MNHNY; CDR2 reads SVGAGI (reference sequence). The V and J ends lost 6 bases and 4 bases, in that order; junction bases with no gene match: 7. DNA of the CDR3: TGTGCCAGCAGCCACAGGACTAGCGGGATATACGAGCAGTACTTC. Residues: CASSHRTSGIYEQYF.